This T cell receptor (beta chain) was retrieved from a study of beta chain features in type 1 diabetes. Broader study findings: In comparison with healthy donors, patients had naive, central memory and Treg TCRB repertoires that appeared more similar. Among patients with Type 1 diabetes, TCRB CDR3s were moderately but significantly shorter in every one of the four CD4+ subsets.

Expressed TCRB transcripts were sequenced, since all the RNA that had been isolated was reverse transcribed. Only in-frame clones appear in the TCRdb table, and some are missing; sequencing was by immunoSEQ multiplex PCR. The sample holds about 160,000 clones; 6.5% to 9.5% are singletons and the top ten take around 0.9%. This clone was seen ten or more times. Its antigen is still unknown. A single heparinised blood sample, averaging approximately 0.12 L, was obtained per donor. The V gene lost 3 bases and the J gene lost 3 bases, with 14 bases spanning the gap. This CDR3 is 16 amino acids long. Germline V gene data show CDR1 as MGHRA and CDR2 as YSYEKL.

Material: central memory CD4+ T cells from blood. V usage is TRBV4-1 and J usage is TRBJ1-4, with D perhaps TRBD1 (6 bases). This clonotype was obtained from a woman aged 40 to 50 with type 1 diabetes. The CDR3 reads CASSHVQGSSNEKLFF. The CDR3 DNA follows: TGCGCCAGCAGCCACGTCCAGGGGTCGTCTAATGAAAAACTGTTTTTT.